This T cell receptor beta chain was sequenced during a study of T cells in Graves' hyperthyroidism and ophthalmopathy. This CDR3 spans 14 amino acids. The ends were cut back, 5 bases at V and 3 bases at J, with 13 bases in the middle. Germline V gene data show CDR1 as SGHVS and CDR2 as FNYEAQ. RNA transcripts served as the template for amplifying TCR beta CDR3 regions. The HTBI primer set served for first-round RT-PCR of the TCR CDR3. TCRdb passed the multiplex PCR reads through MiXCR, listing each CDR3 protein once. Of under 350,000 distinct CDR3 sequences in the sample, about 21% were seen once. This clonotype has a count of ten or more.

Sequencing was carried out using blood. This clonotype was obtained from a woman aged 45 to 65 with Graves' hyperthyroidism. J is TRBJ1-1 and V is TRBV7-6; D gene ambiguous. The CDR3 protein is CASSPTSTDTEAFF. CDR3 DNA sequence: TGTGCCAGCAGCCCAACCTCGACGGACACTGAAGCTTTCTTT. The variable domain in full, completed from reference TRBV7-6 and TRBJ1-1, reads GAGVSQSPRYKVTKRGQDVALRCDPISGHVSLYWYRQALGQGPEFLTYFNYEAQQDKSGLPNDRFSAERPEGSISTLTIQRTEQRDSAMYRCASSPTSTDTEAFFGQGTRLTVV.